A single sample gave rise to the 21 T cell receptor beta chains below, sequenced in a study of cytomegalovirus exposure and HLA in healthy donors. The PCR contained 60 Vbeta and 13 Jbeta primers. The data were produced by immunoSEQ multiplex PCR, yet TCRdb's version contains in-frame clones alone and is incomplete. The sample has some 120,000 clones, 70% to 85% seen once. Sequencing was performed on PBMCs. The receptors come from a woman aged 45-59 years in good health and CMV-seronegative.

This clone was observed a few times. The chain couples TRBV2 to TRBJ1-5, with D possibly being TRBD1 (5 bases). Germline CDR1 is SNHLY and CDR2 is FYNNEI. V was cut by 3 bases and J by 6 bases, with 6 bases left in between. CDR3 length equals 12 residues. Here the CDR3 reads CASSEGGQPQHF. DNA of the CDR3: TGTGCCAGCAGTGAGGGGGGTCAGCCCCAGCATTTT.

This clone was counted once. The J gene is TRBJ2-1, the V gene TRBV4-3; 7 bases align to TRBD2. V lost 0 bases to trimming and J lost 6 bases; unmatched junction nucleotides: 20. Germline CDR1 LGHNA, CDR2 YSLEER. This CDR3 region has 20 residues. The CDR3 bases are TGCGCCAGCAGCCAAGATCCCGCTAGCGGAGACGGTCTGCACGTCAATGAGCAGTTCTTC. The encoded protein is CASSQDPASGDGLHVNEQFF.

Points on this clone: One end of the junction is discordant with germline, which a read error may explain. The V gene is TRBV7-9, the J gene TRBJ1-1; maybe TRBD1 (6 bases). The CDR3 extends over 13 amino acids. In germline, CDR1 is SEHNR, CDR2 FQNEAQ (reference sequence). In DNA, the CDR3 is TGTTCCAGCAGCCTTACAGGGTACACTGAAGCTTTCTTT. It translates to CSSSLTGYTEAFF. The full variable domain, completed using reference TRBV7-9 and TRBJ1-1, is DTGVSQNPRHKITKRGQNVTFRCDPISEHNRLYWYRQTLGQGPEFLTYFQNEAQLEKSRLLSDRFSAERPKGSFSTLEIQRTEQGDSAMYLCSSSLTGYTEAFFGQGTRLTVV.

V is TRBV28 and J is TRBJ2-5, with D tentatively TRBD2 (7 bases). V was shortened by 10 bases and J by 11 bases, with 20 bases between the two germline ends. This CDR3 comprises 12 residues. Germline values: CDR1 MDHEN, CDR2 SYDVKM. The CDR3 sequence: CATRGPAGEQYF. The DNA for the CDR3 is TGTGCCACTCGGGGGCCGGCGGGGGAGCAGTACTTC.

J is TRBJ2-1 and V is TRBV5-1; 14 nucleotides line up with TRBD2. The V and J ends lost 4 bases and 8 bases, in that order; junction bases with no gene match: 14. There are 18 residues in the CDR3. Germline CDR1 SGHRS, CDR2 YFSETQ. DNA for the CDR3: TGCGCCAGCAGCCCTTCTCGTGGGACTAGCGGGAGCCCGGATGAGCAGTTCTTC. Translating gives CASSPSRGTSGSPDEQFF.

In its sample, this clone was seen a few times. The chain carries TRBV6-4 and TRBJ1-2, with TRBD1 matching over 7 bases. The ends lost 2 bases at V and 11 bases at J; junction bases unmatched: 8. The CDR3 covers 13 residues. CDR1 is MRHNA and CDR2 is SNTAGT in the germline V gene. The CDR3 DNA follows: TGTGCCAGCAGTGACCGGACAGGAACTCCGTACACCTTC. Translated: CASSDRTGTPYTF.

This chain joins TRBV6-5 and TRBJ2-7; D may be TRBD1 (7 bases). V gave up 5 bases and J gave up 5 bases, with 16 bases separating them. The CDR3 runs to 14 residues. Germline CDR1 and CDR2: MNHEY and SVGAGI. The CDR3 nucleotides read TGTGCCAGCAGTAACGGGCAGGGGGGACACGAGCAGTACTTC. Protein product: CASSNGQGGHEQYF.

The V call is TRBV6-5, the J call TRBJ2-2, with a possible D match to TRBD1 (5 bases). V gave up 0 bases and J gave up 5 bases, with 7 bases separating them. Germline V gene lookup returns CDR1 MNHEY and CDR2 SVGAGI. The CDR3 covers 14 residues. The CDR3 coding sequence is TGTGCCAGCAGTTACTCACAGGCGACCGGGGAGCTGTTTTTT. Translating it yields CASSYSQATGELFF.

This sequence joins TRBV7-6 and TRBJ2-7; D might be TRBD2 (6 bases). This CDR3 comprises 19 residues. Per the germline V gene, CDR1 is SGHVS and CDR2 is FNYEAQ. Trimming took off 2 bases at V and 4 bases at J, with 27 bases between the two ends. CDR3 DNA sequence: TGTGCCAGCAGCTTAAGGGGAGGTAGGTGTGTGAGGGGATGGTACGAGCAGTACTTC. As protein: CASSLRGGRCVRGWYEQYF.

The chain recombines TRBV29-1 with TRBJ2-2, with 8 bases identical to TRBD2. Trimming cost V 3 bases and J 6 bases; bases outside gene matches: 3. The germline gives CDR1 SQVTM, CDR2 ANQGSEA. This CDR3 has 13 residues. The CDR3 DNA sequence: TGCAGCGTTGACCCCGGGGGGGCCGGGGAGCTGTTTTTT. It encodes CSVDPGGAGELFF.

Note on this clone: Because the CDR3's place on the DNA is in doubt, the DNA is left out and the CDR3 is given as listed by TCRdb. The chain combines TRBV21-1 with TRBJ2-7; no check of the table's D call, TRBD2, against the DNA was made. TRBV21-1 is a documented pseudogene. The CDR3 extends over 17 residues, inclusive of both ends. CDR3 region: CASSAGWAGGASYEQYF.

The chain carries TRBV6-5 and TRBJ2-7; 8 nucleotides align to TRBD2. This CDR3 is built from 14 residues. Germline V gene lookup returns CDR1 MNHEY and CDR2 SVGAGI. With 6 bases clipped from V and 2 bases from J, the junction kept 6 bases outside the gene matches. For the CDR3, the DNA is TGTGCCAGCAGAAAGGGACTAGTGGCCTACGAGCAGTACTTC. Translation: CASRKGLVAYEQYF.

The CDR3 here is CASSFDSGRADYEQYF. CDR3 nucleotides: TGTGCCAGCAGCTTCGATAGCGGGAGGGCCGATTACGAGCAGTACTTC. V usage is TRBV5-4 and J usage is TRBJ2-7; 11 bases line up with TRBD2. Germline assignment: CDR1 SGHNT and CDR2 YYREEE (reference sequence). V shed 2 bases and J 4 bases; nucleotides not matched to a gene: 8. The CDR3 is 16 amino acids.

The V gene is TRBV18, the J gene TRBJ2-7; the match to TRBD1 covers 8 bases. CDR3 length: 15 residues. V lost 2 bases to trimming and J lost 5 bases; unmatched junction nucleotides: 8. Germline assignment: CDR1 KGHSH and CDR2 LQKENI. CDR3 in amino acids: CASSPNLQGADEQYF. CDR3 bases: TGTGCCAGCTCACCAAACCTCCAGGGGGCAGACGAGCAGTACTTC.

The chain employs TRBV25-1 and TRBJ2-5; D perhaps matches TRBD1 (5 bases). Trimming shortened V by 0 bases and J by 3 bases, and 11 bases separated the two germline ends. From germline, CDR1 is MGHDK and CDR2 SYGVNS. This CDR3 has 15 residues. Written as DNA, the CDR3 is TGTGCCAGCAGTGAATATAACGCAGGGAAAGAGACCCAGTACTTC. It specifies CASSEYNAGKETQYF.

This chain connects TRBV6-5 to TRBJ2-1, with D maybe TRBD1 (6 bases). The CDR3 has 14 residues. Germline V CDR1 and CDR2: MNHEY, SVGAGI. V was clipped by 0 bases and J by 6 bases, with 9 bases between them. CDR3 DNA: TGTGCCAGCAGTTACTCGAACAGGGTCAATGAGCAGTTCTTC. It codes for CASSYSNRVNEQFF.

The chain employs TRBV4-3 and TRBJ2-5, with 7 nucleotides matching TRBD1. The CDR3 runs to 14 residues. Trimming removed 3 bases from V and 4 bases from J; junction bases left unmatched: 5. CDR1 is LGHNA and CDR2 is YSLEER in the germline V gene. The CDR3 reads CASSHTGDGETQYF. The DNA of the CDR3 is TGCGCCAGCAGCCATACAGGGGACGGAGAGACCCAGTACTTC.

This chain connects TRBV29-1 to TRBJ2-1; 9 bases fit TRBD2. This CDR3 has 15 amino acids. The trim removed 1 base at V and 8 bases at J, leaving 9 bases unmatched. The germline gives CDR1 SQVTM, CDR2 ANQGSEA. CDR3 sequence: CSVEGPRLAGYEQFF. In nucleotides, the CDR3 is TGCAGCGTTGAAGGCCCTCGTCTAGCGGGATATGAGCAGTTCTTC.

The CDR3 spells CASQGALTYEQYF. The DNA of the CDR3 is TGTGCCAGTCAGGGGGCGCTTACCTACGAGCAGTACTTC. The chain is built from TRBV28 and TRBJ2-7; 8 nucleotides line up with TRBD1. V lost 9 bases and J lost 2; bases outside the gene matches: 6. Germline CDR1 reads MDHEN; CDR2 reads SYDVKM. The CDR3 is 13 residues long.

The gene calls are TRBV7-6 and TRBJ2-5; D perhaps matches TRBD2 (6 bases). With 1 base removed from V and 4 bases from J, the gap between germline ends came to 10 bases. The V gene's germline CDR1 is SGHVS and CDR2 FNYEAQ. This CDR3 contains 14 residues. CDR3 sequence (DNA): TGTGCCAGCAGCTTAGGGCACGGGGGAGAGACCCAGTACTTC. The encoded protein is CASSLGHGGETQYF.

In this sample, this clone turned up a few times. V is TRBV5-6 and J is TRBJ1-6; tentatively, D is TRBD1 (5 bases). The CDR3 spans 15 residues. V lost 0 bases to trimming and J lost 8 bases, with 12 bases between them. Per the germline V gene, CDR1 is SGHDT and CDR2 is YYEEEE. CDR3 nucleotides: TGTGCCAGCAGCTTGGGACAGCAATCCCATTCACCCCTCCACTTT. Protein sequence: CASSLGQQSHSPLHF.